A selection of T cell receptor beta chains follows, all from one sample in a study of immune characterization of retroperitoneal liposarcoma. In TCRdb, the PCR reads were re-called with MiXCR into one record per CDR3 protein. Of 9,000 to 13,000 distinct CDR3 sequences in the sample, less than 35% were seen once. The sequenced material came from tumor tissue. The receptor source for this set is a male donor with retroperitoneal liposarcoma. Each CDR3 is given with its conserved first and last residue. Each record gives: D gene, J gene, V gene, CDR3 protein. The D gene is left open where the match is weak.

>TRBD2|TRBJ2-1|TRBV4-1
CASSQDPRLAVYNEQFF
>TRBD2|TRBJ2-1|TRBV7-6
CASSQWEGRGTQFF
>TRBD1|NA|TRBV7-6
CASSLPGQPYEQYF
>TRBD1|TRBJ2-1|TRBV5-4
CASSLFPGPGTGASDEQFF
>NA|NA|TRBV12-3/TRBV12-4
CASSLGDSASSYNEQYF
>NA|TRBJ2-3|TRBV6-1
CASSEGGAYTDTQYF
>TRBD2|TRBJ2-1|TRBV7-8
CASSLLAGGLSYNEQFF
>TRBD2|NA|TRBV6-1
CASSEVYEWAGEVNEQYF
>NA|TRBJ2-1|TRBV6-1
CASQRPPYEQFF
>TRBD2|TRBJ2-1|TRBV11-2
CASSLLAGPQETQFF
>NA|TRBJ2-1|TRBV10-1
CASSREDPPGYNEQFF
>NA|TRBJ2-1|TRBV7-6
CASSSPTFDFYNEQFF
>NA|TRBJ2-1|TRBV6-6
CASSYHPRGSYNEQFF
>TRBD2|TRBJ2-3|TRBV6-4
CASSVTSGSTDTQYF
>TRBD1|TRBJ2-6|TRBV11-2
CASSPDRGLPGANVLTF
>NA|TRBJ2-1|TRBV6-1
CASVGGDSSYEQFF
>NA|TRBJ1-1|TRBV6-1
CASSYDWLGTEAFF
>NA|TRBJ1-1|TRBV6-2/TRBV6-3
CASSYSRLRPEAFF
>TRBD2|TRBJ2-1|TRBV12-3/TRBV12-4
CASSSGGSSYNEQFF
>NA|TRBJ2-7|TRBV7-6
CASSPEGLAYEQYF
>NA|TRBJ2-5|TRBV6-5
CASSYSTGGETQYF
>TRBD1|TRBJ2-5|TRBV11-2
CASTKQGLGETQYF